The source of this T cell receptor beta chain is a study of shared clonotypes between healthy human individuals. Per germline, CDR1 SGHTA and CDR2 FQGTGA. Trimming removed 4 bases at V and 2 bases at J, with 16 bases between. The CDR3 has 16 amino acids. Sequenced by immunoSEQ multiplex PCR; TCRdb stores in-frame clones only, minus some. Of 740,000 or so clones listed, around four fifths were seen once; the top ten hold around 1.8%. The receptor's source is a woman in her 30s in good health. This chain links TRBV7-3 with TRBJ2-3; the D call may be TRBD1 or TRBD2 (5 bases each). Sequenced input: memory CD4+ T cells sorted from blood. Subset defined: CD45RA-negative fraction. The CDR3 DNA follows: TGTGCCAGCAGCTCGCTGGGGCGGGCCCACACAGATACGCAGTATTTT. As protein: CASSSLGRAHTDTQYF.